This TCR beta chain was sequenced for a study of shared clonotypes between healthy human individuals. Study-level information: CD4 naive cells filled three plates per donor, CD4 memory three, CD8 naive two and CD8 memory one. Study-level findings and limits: It was anticipated that sequencing depth would influence how many clonotypes donors shared.

On sorted subsets, replicate PCRs used 150 to 250 ng DNA, or some 27,000 T cell genomes. In the authors' workflow: ImmunoSEQ output lacked quality scores and full-length reads, limiting matched filtering. Data came from immunoSEQ multiplex PCR; TCRdb stores just in-frame clones and leaves some out. Clonal size and the V and J genes are those of that table, whereas D and trimming came from the DNA. The table has over 850,000 clones, around 82% seen once. In this sample, this clone turned up a few times. Its target is not known. This sequence was found in a man aged 18 to 30 in good health. Some clones in this sample may be carry-over from other donors' samples. Material for sequencing was memory CD4+ T cells from PBMCs. Subset meaning: CD45RA-negative fraction.

CDR3 sequence: CASRKLAGYNEQFF. The CDR3 nucleotides read TGTGCCAGCAGAAAACTAGCGGGGTACAATGAGCAGTTCTTC. The V gene is TRBV6-1, the J gene TRBJ2-1, with 10 bases matching TRBD2. The junction had 3 bases not matched to a gene; V was cut back by 6 bases and J by 4 bases. Germline lookup yields CDR1 MNHNS and CDR2 SASEGT. The CDR3 extends over 14 amino acids.